This T cell receptor (beta chain) was observed in a study of T cells in Graves' hyperthyroidism and ophthalmopathy. On this clonotype: Its specificity is not known.

Findings of the study overall: Through a model of 13 V-J features, ophthalmopathy was separated from stable hyperthyroidism.

There are 20 residues in the CDR3. Per germline, CDR1 SEHNR and CDR2 FQNEAQ (reference sequence). J lost 1 base, V lost 4 bases, and 10 bases had no gene match. The authors deemed Graves' hyperthyroidism stable absent ophthalmopathy progression within 18 months. Hyperthyroidism in the patients, aged 18 to 65, was newly diagnosed and under 2 months in duration. RNA transcripts provided the source from which TCR beta CDR3 regions were amplified. Using the HTBI primer set, a first-round RT-PCR was run on the TCR CDR3. In TCRdb, the multiplex PCR reads were re-called with MiXCR into one record per CDR3 protein. In the table there are under 800,000 distinct CDR3 sequences, less than 15% of which are singletons.

This sequence originates from a woman younger than 35 with Graves' hyperthyroidism. The sequenced material came from blood. The chain combines TRBV7-9 with TRBJ2-2; 15 bases are shared with TRBD2. The CDR3 is CASSSSWGTSGRQNTGELFF. CDR3 bases: TGTGCCAGCAGCTCCTCTTGGGGGACTAGCGGGAGGCAGAACACCGGGGAGCTGTTTTTT.